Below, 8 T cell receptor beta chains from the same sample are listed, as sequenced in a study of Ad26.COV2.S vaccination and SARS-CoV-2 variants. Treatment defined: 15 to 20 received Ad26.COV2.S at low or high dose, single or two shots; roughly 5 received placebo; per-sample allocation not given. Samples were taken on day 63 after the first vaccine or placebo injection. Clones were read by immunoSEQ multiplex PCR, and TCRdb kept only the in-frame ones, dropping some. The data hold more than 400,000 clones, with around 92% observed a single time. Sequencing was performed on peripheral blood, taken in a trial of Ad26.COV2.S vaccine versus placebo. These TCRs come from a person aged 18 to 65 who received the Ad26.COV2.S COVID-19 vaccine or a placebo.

CDR3 protein: CASSQEGRYGYTF. The CDR3, as DNA: TGCGCCAGCAGCCAAGAAGGGCGGTATGGCTACACCTTC. V gene TRBV4-3 combines with J gene TRBJ1-2; D is ambiguous. The ends were cut back, 0 bases at V and 5 bases at J, with 7 bases in the middle. Per germline, CDR1 LGHNA and CDR2 YSLEER. This CDR3 region has 13 residues.

DNA for the CDR3: TGCGCCAGCAGAGGAATTCCCGGTCCCGATACGCAGTATTTT. It is translated as CASRGIPGPDTQYF. J is TRBJ2-3 and V is TRBV10-2; unclear D gene. The V gene's germline CDR1 is WSHSY and CDR2 SAAADI. The CDR3 extends over 14 amino acids. V lost 6 bases to trimming and J lost 6 bases, with 16 bases between them.

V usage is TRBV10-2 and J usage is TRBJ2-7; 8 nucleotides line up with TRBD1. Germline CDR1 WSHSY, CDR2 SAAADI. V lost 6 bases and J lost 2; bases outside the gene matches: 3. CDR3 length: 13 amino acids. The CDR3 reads CASSAQGAYEQYF. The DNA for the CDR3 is TGCGCCAGCAGCGCACAGGGGGCCTACGAGCAGTACTTC.

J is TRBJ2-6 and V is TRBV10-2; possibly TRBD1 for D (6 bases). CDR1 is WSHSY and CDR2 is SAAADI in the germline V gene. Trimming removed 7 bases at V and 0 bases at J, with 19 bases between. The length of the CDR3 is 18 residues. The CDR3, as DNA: TGCGCCAGCAATCCGACAGGCAATGCCCCCTCTGGGGCCAACGTCCTGACTTTC. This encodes CASNPTGNAPSGANVLTF.

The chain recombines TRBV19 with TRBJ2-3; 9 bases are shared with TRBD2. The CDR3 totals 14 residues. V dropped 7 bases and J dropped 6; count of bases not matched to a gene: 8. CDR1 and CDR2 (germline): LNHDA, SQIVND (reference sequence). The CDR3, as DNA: TGTGCCAGTAATACGGGACTAGCATCTGATACGCAGTATTTT. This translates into CASNTGLASDTQYF.

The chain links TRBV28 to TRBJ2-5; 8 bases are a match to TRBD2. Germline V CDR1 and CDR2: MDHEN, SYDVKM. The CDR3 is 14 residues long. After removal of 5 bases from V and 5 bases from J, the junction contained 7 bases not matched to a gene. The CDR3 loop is CASSPGGALETQYF. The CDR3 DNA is TGTGCCAGCAGTCCGGGGGGGGCCCTTGAGACCCAGTACTTC. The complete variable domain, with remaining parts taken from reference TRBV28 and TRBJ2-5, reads DVKVTQSSRYLVKRTGEKVFLECVQDMDHENMFWYRQDPGLGLRLIYFSYDVKMKEKGDIPEGYSVSREKKERFSLILESASTNQTSMYLCASSPGGALETQYFGPGTRLLVL.

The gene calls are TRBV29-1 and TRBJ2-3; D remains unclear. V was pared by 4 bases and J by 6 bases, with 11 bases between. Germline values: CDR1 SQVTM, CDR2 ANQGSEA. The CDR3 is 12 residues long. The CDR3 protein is CSVVAAWDTQYF. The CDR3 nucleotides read TGCAGCGTTGTTGCTGCTTGGGATACGCAGTATTTT.

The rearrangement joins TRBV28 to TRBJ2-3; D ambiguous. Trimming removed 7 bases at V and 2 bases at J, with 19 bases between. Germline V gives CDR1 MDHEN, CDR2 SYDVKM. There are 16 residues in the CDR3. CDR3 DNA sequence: TGTGCCAGCACGGGCCATAATGTGGGCCCCACAGATACGCAGTATTTT. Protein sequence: CASTGHNVGPTDTQYF.